This TCR beta chain was sequenced for a study of blood T cell repertoires in COVID-19. Study-level information: Both acute and convalescent COVID-19 samples were obtained from the United States, Italy and Spain. T cells, B-cell-depleted T cells, or PBMCs supplied cDNA or gDNA.

This CDR3 is built from 18 residues. Authors' methods: Cell counts per sample came from amplifying reference gene primers. TCRdb's copy holds only in-frame clones and misses some; the assay was immunoSEQ multiplex PCR. V, J and clone size derive from that table, while D and trimming were established from the DNA sequence. In the table there are some 70,000 clones, around 86% of which are singletons. This sequence joins TRBV12-1 and TRBJ1-5; the D call of TRBD1 is as the table states it, not checked on the DNA. TRBV12-1 is an annotated pseudogene. Input material: peripheral blood. This sequence originates from a man aged 50 to 59 with active COVID-19. CDR3: CASTLGDRSMGSNQPQHF. Here the CDR3 DNA reads TGTGCCAGCACCCTGGGAGACAGGAGCATGGGGAGCAATCAGCCCCAGCATTTT.